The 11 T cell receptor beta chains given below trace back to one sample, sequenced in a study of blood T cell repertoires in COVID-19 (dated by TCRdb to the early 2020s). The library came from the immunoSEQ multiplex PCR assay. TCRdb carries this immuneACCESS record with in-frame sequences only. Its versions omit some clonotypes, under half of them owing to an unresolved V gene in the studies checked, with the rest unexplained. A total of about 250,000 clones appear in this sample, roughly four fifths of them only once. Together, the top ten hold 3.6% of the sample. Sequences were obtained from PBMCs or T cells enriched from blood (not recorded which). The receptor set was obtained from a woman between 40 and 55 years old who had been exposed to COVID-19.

In nucleotides, the CDR3 is TGTGCCAGCACCTTACAAAGGGGAAGCAATCAGCCCCAGCATTTT. Its translation: CASTLQRGSNQPQHF. The V gene is TRBV6-5, the J gene TRBJ1-5; maybe TRBD1 (5 bases). V was clipped by 7 bases and J by 1 base, with 14 bases between them. Germline CDR1 and CDR2: MNHEY and SVGAGI. The CDR3 has 15 amino acids.

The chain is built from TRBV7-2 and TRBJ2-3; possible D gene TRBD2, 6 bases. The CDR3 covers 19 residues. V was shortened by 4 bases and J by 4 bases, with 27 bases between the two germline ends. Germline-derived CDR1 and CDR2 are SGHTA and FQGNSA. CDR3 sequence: CASSSTDAGGSRGADTQYF. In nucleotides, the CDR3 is TGTGCCAGCAGCTCGACGGACGCCGGGGGATCCCGAGGGGCAGATACGCAGTATTTT. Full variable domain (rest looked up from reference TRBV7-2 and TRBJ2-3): GAGVSQSPSNKVTEKGKDVELRCDPISGHTALYWYRQSLGQGLEFLIYFQGNSAPDKSGLPSDRFSAERTGGSVSTLTIQRTQQEDSAVYLCASSSTDAGGSRGADTQYFGPGTRLTVL.

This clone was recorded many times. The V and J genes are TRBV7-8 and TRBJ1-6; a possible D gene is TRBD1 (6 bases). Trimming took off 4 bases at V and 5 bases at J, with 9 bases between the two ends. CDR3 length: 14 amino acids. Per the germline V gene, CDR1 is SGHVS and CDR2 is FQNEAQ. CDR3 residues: CASSYRVDNSPLHF. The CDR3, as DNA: TGTGCCAGCAGCTACAGGGTTGATAATTCACCCCTCCACTTT.

As DNA, the CDR3 is TGTGCTAGTGTTTTAGGGGGGGGAGGAGAGACCCAGTACTTC. This encodes CASVLGGGGETQYF. The chain combines TRBV12-5 with TRBJ2-5, with D possibly matching TRBD2 (7 bases). CDR1 is LGHNT and CDR2 is FRNRAP in the germline V gene. The CDR3 loop spans 14 amino acids. Trimming took 7 bases from V and 4 from J, leaving 16 bases between them.

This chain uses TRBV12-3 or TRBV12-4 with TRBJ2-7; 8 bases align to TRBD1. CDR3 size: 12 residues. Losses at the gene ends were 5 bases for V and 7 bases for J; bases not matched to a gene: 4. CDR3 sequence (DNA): TGTGCCAGCAGTGGACAGGGAAGAGAGCAGTACTTC. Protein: CASSGQGREQYF.

The chain's CDR3 is CASSLLGNSPLHF. The CDR3 nucleotides are TGTGCCAGCAGCTTGCTGGGCAATTCACCCCTCCACTTT. The gene calls are TRBV5-6 and TRBJ1-6; no clear D gene. Trimming left V 1 base short and J 7 bases short, with 6 bases between. The CDR3 extends over 13 amino acids. Germline CDR1 SGHDT, CDR2 YYEEEE.

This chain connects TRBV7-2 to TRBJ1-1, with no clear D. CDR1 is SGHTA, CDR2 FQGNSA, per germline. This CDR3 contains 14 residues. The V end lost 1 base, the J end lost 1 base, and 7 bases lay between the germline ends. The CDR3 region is CASSLGVTNTEAFF. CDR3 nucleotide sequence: TGTGCCAGCAGCTTAGGCGTAACGAACACTGAAGCTTTCTTT.

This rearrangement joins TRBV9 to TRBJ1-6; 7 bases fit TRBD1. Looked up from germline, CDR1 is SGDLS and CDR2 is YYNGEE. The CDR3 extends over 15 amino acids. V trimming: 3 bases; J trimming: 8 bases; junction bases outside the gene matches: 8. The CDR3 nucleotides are TGTGCCAGCAGCGGAAAGACAGGGTTCCATTCACCCCTCCACTTT. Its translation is CASSGKTGFHSPLHF.

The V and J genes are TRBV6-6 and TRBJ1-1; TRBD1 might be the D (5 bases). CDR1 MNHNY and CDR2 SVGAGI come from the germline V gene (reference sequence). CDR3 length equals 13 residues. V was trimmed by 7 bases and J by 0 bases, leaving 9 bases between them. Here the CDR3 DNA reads TGTGCCAGCAACTCGGGGGTGAACACTGAAGCTTTCTTT. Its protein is CASNSGVNTEAFF.

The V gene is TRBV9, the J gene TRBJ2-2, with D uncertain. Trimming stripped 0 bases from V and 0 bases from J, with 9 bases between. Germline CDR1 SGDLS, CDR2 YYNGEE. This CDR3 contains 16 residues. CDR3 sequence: CASSVDNYPNTGELFF. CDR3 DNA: TGTGCCAGCAGCGTAGACAACTACCCGAACACCGGGGAGCTGTTTTTT. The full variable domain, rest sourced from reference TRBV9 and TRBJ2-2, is DSGVTQTPKHLITATGQRVTLRCSPRSGDLSVYWYQQSLDQGLQFLIQYYNGEERAKGNILERFSAQQFPDLHSELNLSSLELGDSALYFCASSVDNYPNTGELFFGEGSRLTVL.

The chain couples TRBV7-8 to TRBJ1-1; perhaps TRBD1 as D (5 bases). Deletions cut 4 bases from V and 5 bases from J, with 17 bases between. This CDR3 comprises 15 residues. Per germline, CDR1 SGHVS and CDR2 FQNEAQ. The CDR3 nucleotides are TGTGCCAGCAGCTCTACGGGGAGGGGAGTTACTGAAGCTTTCTTT. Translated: CASSSTGRGVTEAFF.